A single sample is the source of the 18 T cell receptor beta chains below, sequenced in a study of T cells in tumors after PD-1 blockade. Sequenced by immunoSEQ multiplex PCR; TCRdb stores in-frame clones only, minus some. Of about 33,000 clones listed, around 80% are singletons. Sequences were derived from PBMCs, sampled before anti-PD-1 treatment. The source of these receptors is a human donor with basal cell carcinoma.

This chain links TRBV5-4 with TRBJ2-2; 9 bases fit TRBD1. Trimming removed 4 bases from V and 1 base from J; junction bases left unmatched: 5. The CDR3 has 16 amino acids. Looked up from germline, CDR1 is SGHNT and CDR2 is YYREEE (reference sequence). The chain's CDR3 is CASSPQGALNTGELFF. CDR3 bases: TGTGCCAGCAGCCCACAGGGGGCCTTGAACACCGGGGAGCTGTTTTTT.

This CDR3 is CASSQDRRGGWQGNTGELFF. Here the CDR3 DNA reads TGTGCCAGCAGCCAAGATCGGAGGGGCGGGTGGCAGGGTAACACCGGGGAGCTGTTTTTT. The V and J genes are TRBV14 and TRBJ2-2; D is possibly TRBD2 (6 bases). Germline CDR1 reads SGHDN; CDR2 reads FVKESK. Trimming took 0 bases from V and 2 from J, leaving 22 bases between them. This CDR3 spans 20 amino acids.

This clone has more than one count but fewer than ten. V gene TRBV9 combines with J gene TRBJ1-3; no definite D call. Trimming took 1 base from V and 0 from J, leaving 5 bases between them. The CDR3 extends over 14 amino acids. Germline assignment: CDR1 SGDLS and CDR2 YYNGEE. CDR3 DNA sequence: TGTGCCAGCAGCGTACAGATCTCTGGAAACACCATATATTTT. It encodes CASSVQISGNTIYF.

The chain is built from TRBV4-2 and TRBJ2-1, with 9 nucleotides matching TRBD1. Germline CDR1 is LGHNA and CDR2 is YNFKEQ. J lost 10 bases, V lost 5 bases, and 9 bases had no gene match. This CDR3 has 14 residues. CDR3 sequence reads: CASSARDRVVEQFF. The CDR3, as DNA: TGTGCCAGCAGCGCCCGGGACAGGGTTGTCGAGCAGTTCTTC.

This clone was seen once. The chain joins TRBV30 to TRBJ1-1; D is possibly TRBD1 (5 bases). This CDR3 spans 14 amino acids. Germline values: CDR1 GTSNPN, CDR2 SVGIG (reference sequence). V was cut by 6 bases and J by 1 base, with 15 bases left in between. The CDR3 region is CACNAGHQNTEAFF. CDR3 nucleotide sequence: TGTGCCTGTAATGCCGGACACCAGAACACTGAAGCTTTCTTT.

The chain joins TRBV14 to TRBJ1-1, with D hard to call. The V gene's germline CDR1 is SGHDN and CDR2 FVKESK. This CDR3 contains 15 residues. V lost 0 bases and J 4 bases, leaving 12 bases between the germline ends. The CDR3 loop is CASSQDAGSGTEAFF. Written as DNA, the CDR3 is TGTGCCAGCAGCCAAGATGCGGGGAGTGGCACTGAAGCTTTCTTT.

The chain is built from TRBV6-1 and TRBJ1-6, with D perhaps matching TRBD1 (5 bases). CDR1 and CDR2 (germline): MNHNS, SASEGT. The CDR3 extends over 16 amino acids. V shed 4 bases and J shed 9 bases, with 19 bases lying between them. This CDR3 reads CASSAHRDSPPSPLHF. The CDR3 region has the DNA TGTGCCAGCAGTGCCCATCGTGACAGTCCCCCTTCACCCCTCCACTTT.

The table lists this clone with a count of one. This sequence joins TRBV3-1 (or the pseudogene TRBV3-2) and TRBJ2-3; TRBD2 agrees at 9 bases. In germline, CDR1 is LGHDT, CDR2 YNNKEL (reference sequence). The V segment lost 0 bases and the J segment 2 bases; nucleotides outside the gene matches: 3. The CDR3 contains 16 residues. For the CDR3, the DNA is TGTGCCAGCAGCCAAGAAGGCGGGGGGGCCACAGATACGCAGTATTTT. Protein sequence: CASSQEGGGATDTQYF.

The genes are TRBV4-3 and TRBJ1-6; no clear D. V dropped 1 base and J dropped 10 bases, with 8 bases sitting between them. The CDR3 has 13 amino acids. Germline CDR1 LGHNA, CDR2 YSLEER. CDR3 sequence (DNA): TGCGCCAGCAGCCAAGTCAACAGATCACCCCTCCACTTT. Translating it yields CASSQVNRSPLHF.

The chain joins TRBV6-2 or TRBV6-3 to TRBJ1-5; TRBD1 might be the D (6 bases). The germline V gene has CDR1 MNHEY and CDR2 SVGEGT. The CDR3 totals 17 residues. Trimming left V 1 base short and J 1 base short, with 14 bases between. The CDR3 region has the DNA TGTGCCAGCAGTTACTGGGTCAGGGGCCGCAGCAATCAGCCCCAGCATTTT. Translated, it gives CASSYWVRGRSNQPQHF.

The chain links TRBV27 to TRBJ2-1; TRBD1 matches at 10 bases. The CDR3 contains 18 residues. J was trimmed by 0 bases and V by 4 bases; bases with no gene match: 9. Looked up from germline, CDR1 is MNHEY and CDR2 is SMNVEV (reference sequence). This CDR3 is CASSSDRGRGVSYNEQFF. The CDR3 nucleotides are TGTGCCAGCAGTTCCGACAGGGGGCGCGGGGTCTCCTACAATGAGCAGTTCTTC.

This clone was detected only a few times. This chain joins TRBV9 and TRBJ2-2; D remains unclear. Germline lookup yields CDR1 SGDLS and CDR2 YYNGEE. V was cut by 0 bases and J by 4 bases, with 4 bases left in between. This CDR3 has 13 residues. The CDR3 DNA reads TGTGCCAGCAGCGTAGCAGCCACCGGGGAGCTGTTTTTT. Translating it yields CASSVAATGELFF.

The chain employs TRBV24-1 and TRBJ2-1; D possibly corresponds to TRBD2 (5 bases). Trimming pared 6 bases from V and 4 bases from J, leaving 9 bases between. The CDR3 has 13 amino acids. Germline CDR1 reads KGHDR; CDR2 reads SFDVKD. This CDR3 is CATSLPGYNEQFF. The CDR3 bases are TGTGCCACCAGTCTTCCGGGATACAATGAGCAGTTCTTC.

This clone ranks as medium-sized. The V and J genes are TRBV7-9 and TRBJ2-2; TRBD2 matches at 9 bases. The CDR3 extends over 16 amino acids. Germline loops: CDR1 SEHNR, CDR2 FQNEAQ (reference sequence). J lost 5 bases, V lost 6 bases, and 10 bases had no gene match. CDR3 bases: TGTGCCAGCAGACGTGGTAGCGGGAGTGTTACCGGGGAGCTGTTTTTT. This codes for CASRRGSGSVTGELFF.

This rearrangement joins TRBV30 to TRBJ2-7; TRBD2 aligns across 8 bases. This CDR3 spans 13 amino acids. Trimming cost V 2 bases and J 12 bases; bases outside gene matches: 12. CDR1 is GTSNPN, CDR2 SVGIG, per germline (reference sequence). The CDR3 coding sequence is TGTGCCTGGAGTTCGTCAACTAGCGGAGGCCCGTACTTC. Amino acid sequence: CAWSSSTSGGPYF.

J is TRBJ2-1 and V is TRBV18; tentative D call: TRBD2 (6 bases). CDR3 size: 13 residues. Trimming removed 3 bases at V and 4 bases at J, with 7 bases between. Germline V gene lookup returns CDR1 KGHSH and CDR2 LQKENI. The CDR3 coding sequence is TGTGCCAGCTCACCGGGGACTTACAATGAGCAGTTCTTC. Translation: CASSPGTYNEQFF.

This chain joins TRBV19 and TRBJ2-7, with unresolved D. V was cut by 6 bases and J by 2 bases, with 14 bases left in between. The CDR3 is made up of 14 amino acids. The germline CDR1 and CDR2 sequences are LNHDA and SQIVND (reference sequence). In DNA, the CDR3 is TGTGCCAGTAGAAGGACGGTGTCAACCTACGAGCAGTACTTC. It specifies CASRRTVSTYEQYF.

The CDR3 loop is CASSPGQGSYNEQFF. CDR3 DNA: TGCGCCAGCAGCCCGGGACAGGGATCTTACAATGAGCAGTTCTTC. The chain uses TRBV5-1 and TRBJ2-1; 9 nucleotides agree with TRBD1. With V trimmed by 4 bases and J by 4 bases, 6 bases remained unmatched. Germline assignment: CDR1 SGHRS and CDR2 YFSETQ. This CDR3 spans 15 amino acids.